The 11 T cell receptor beta chains reported below all come from one sample, sequenced in a study of shared clonotypes between healthy human individuals. Profiling relied on immunoSEQ multiplex PCR, and the TCRdb table lists in-frame clones only, not all of them. The repertoire holds around 2.1 million clones, with around 95% as singletons. Input material: naive CD4+ T cells sorted from blood. Stated subset: CD45RA+ positively selected. The receptor source for this set is a man aged 18 to 30 in good health.

The CDR3 DNA reads as TGTGCCAGCTCACCGAGCGGTTATAACACAGATACGCAGTATTTT. Translating it yields CASSPSGYNTDTQYF. The chain is built from TRBV18 and TRBJ2-3; maybe TRBD2 (5 bases). Germline V gene sequence: CDR1 KGHSH, CDR2 LQKENI. V was pared by 3 bases and J by 2 bases, with 12 bases between. The CDR3 contains 15 residues.

This rearrangement joins TRBV27 to TRBJ2-7; possibly TRBD1 for D (6 bases). Trimming removed 5 bases at V and 3 bases at J, with 14 bases between. Germline V CDR1 and CDR2: MNHEY, SMNVEV (reference sequence). The CDR3 loop spans 14 amino acids. The CDR3 region is CASSPRDTFYEQYF. The CDR3 region has the DNA TGTGCCAGCAGTCCCCGGGACACCTTCTACGAGCAGTACTTC.

V and J are TRBV27 and TRBJ2-7; tentatively, D is TRBD2 (6 bases). The CDR3 length is 15 residues. Germline-derived CDR1 and CDR2 are MNHEY and SMNVEV (reference sequence). Trimming removed 8 bases at V and 7 bases at J, with 24 bases between. The CDR3 DNA reads as TGTGCCAGCGCGCCGCGAAAGACTTACGGGGGAGAGCAGTACTTC. Translating it yields CASAPRKTYGGEQYF.

This chain links TRBV5-4 with TRBJ2-1, with 13 bases aligning to TRBD2. V dropped 0 bases and J dropped 8; count of bases not matched to a gene: 8. The germline V gene encodes CDR1 SGHNT and CDR2 YYREEE (reference sequence). This CDR3 contains 17 residues. CDR3 in amino acids: CASSLGTSGGVPYEQFF. The CDR3 DNA reads as TGTGCCAGCAGCTTGGGGACTAGCGGGGGCGTCCCCTATGAGCAGTTCTTC.

This chain joins TRBV25-1 and TRBJ1-4, with 7 nucleotides matching TRBD1. Germline CDR1 and CDR2: MGHDK and SYGVNS. The CDR3 is 16 residues long. Germline trimming cut 2 bases from V and 8 bases from J; bases unmatched to any gene: 11. In DNA form, the CDR3 reads TGTGCCAGCAGTGAAGGATGGAGGACAGGAAACGAAAAACTGTTTTTT. Amino acids: CASSEGWRTGNEKLFF.

J is TRBJ2-7 and V is TRBV28; D may correspond to TRBD1 or TRBD2 (5 bases each). Germline assignment: CDR1 MDHEN and CDR2 SYDVKM. Trimming left V 5 bases short and J 1 base short, with 12 bases between. This CDR3 is 14 amino acids long. CDR3 residues: CASSPGTASYEQYF. Here the CDR3 DNA reads TGTGCCAGCAGTCCTGGGACGGCGTCCTACGAGCAGTACTTC.

The chain combines TRBV6-5 with TRBJ2-7; 12 bases agree with TRBD2. Germline V CDR1 and CDR2: MNHEY, SVGAGI. This CDR3 region has 15 residues. After removal of 2 bases from V and 5 bases from J, the junction contained 4 bases not matched to a gene. The CDR3 sequence is CASSYTRTSGNEQYF. Written as DNA, the CDR3 is TGTGCCAGCAGTTACACGCGGACTAGCGGGAACGAGCAGTACTTC.

V usage is TRBV27 and J usage is TRBJ2-5; the D call may be TRBD1 or TRBD2 (6 bases each). Per germline, CDR1 MNHEY and CDR2 SMNVEV (reference sequence). The CDR3 is 17 residues long. The V gene lost 2 bases and the J gene lost 5 bases, with 21 bases spanning the gap. The CDR3: CASSLRLGGRSVETQYF. The CDR3 nucleotides are TGTGCCAGCAGTTTAAGGCTGGGGGGCCGTTCCGTGGAGACCCAGTACTTC.

The V call is TRBV4-1, the J call TRBJ2-1; weak D call: TRBD2 (6 bases). Germline V gives CDR1 MGHRA, CDR2 YSYEKL. Trimming took off 4 bases at V and 1 base at J, with 17 bases between the two ends. This CDR3 comprises 17 residues. The CDR3 DNA is TGCGCCAGCAGCCGTCAACCACCGGGACTTTCCTACAATGAGCAGTTCTTC. Translation: CASSRQPPGLSYNEQFF.

To note about this clone: Other DNA sequences in the same sample also yield this CDR3. CDR3 region: CASSLDSYSNQPQHF. As DNA, the CDR3 is TGTGCCAGCAGCTTGGACAGCTATAGCAATCAGCCCCAGCATTTT. This chain joins TRBV5-5 and TRBJ1-5; D remains ambiguous. The length of the CDR3 is 15 residues. Trimming took 0 bases from V and 0 from J, leaving 7 bases between them. Germline assignment: CDR1 SGHKS and CDR2 YYEKEE (reference sequence).

The chain employs TRBV12-5 and TRBJ2-6, with 8 bases fitting TRBD1. J gave up 0 bases and V 7 bases, and 14 bases lay outside the gene matches. CDR3 size: 19 residues. Germline CDR1 is LGHNT and CDR2 is FRNRAP. CDR3 region: CASAIPRDRLYSGANVLTF. The CDR3 region has the DNA TGTGCTAGTGCCATACCCCGGGACAGGTTATACTCTGGGGCCAACGTCCTGACTTTC.